This TCR beta chain stems from a study of T-cell memory formation after mild COVID-19. MiXCR was run by TCRdb on the 5' RACE reads, yielding one entry per CDR3 protein. Among some 180,000 distinct CDR3 sequences listed, 13% were seen once. V lost 1 base and J lost 1, with 2 bases in between. CDR3 size: 14 residues. The germline CDR1 and CDR2 sequences are SEHNR and FQNEAQ (reference sequence). The chain is built from TRBV7-9 and TRBJ1-6, with D unresolved. Specimen: PBMCs or a T cell subset sorted from them (not recorded which). The sequence derives from a man aged 18 to 30 who had mild COVID-19 (a few samples of this study predate the infection). Cell type and time point are not known. The CDR3: CASSLESYNSPLHF. The CDR3 coding sequence is TGTGCCAGCAGCTTAGAATCCTATAATTCACCCCTCCACTTT.